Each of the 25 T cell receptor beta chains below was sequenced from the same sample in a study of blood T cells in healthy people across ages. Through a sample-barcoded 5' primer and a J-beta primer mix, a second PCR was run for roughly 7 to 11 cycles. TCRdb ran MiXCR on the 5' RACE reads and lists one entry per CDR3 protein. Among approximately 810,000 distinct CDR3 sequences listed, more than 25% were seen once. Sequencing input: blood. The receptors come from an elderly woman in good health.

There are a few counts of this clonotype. CDR3 in amino acids: CALTSGGAETQYF. CDR3 sequence (DNA): TGTGCCTTGACTAGCGGGGGGGCGGAGACCCAGTACTTC. The V gene is TRBV30, the J gene TRBJ2-5, with 14 nucleotides matching TRBD2. Looked up from germline, CDR1 is GTSNPN and CDR2 is SVGIG (reference sequence). Losses at the gene ends were 7 bases for V and 5 bases for J; bases not matched to a gene: 3. CDR3 length equals 13 residues.

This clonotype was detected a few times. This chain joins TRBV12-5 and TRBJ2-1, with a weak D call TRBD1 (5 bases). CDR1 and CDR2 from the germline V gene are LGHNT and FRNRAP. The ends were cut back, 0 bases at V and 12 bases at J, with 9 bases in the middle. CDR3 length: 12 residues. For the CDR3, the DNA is TGTGCTAGTGGTTTGGTCGACAGTGTGCAGTTCTTC. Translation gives CASGLVDSVQFF.

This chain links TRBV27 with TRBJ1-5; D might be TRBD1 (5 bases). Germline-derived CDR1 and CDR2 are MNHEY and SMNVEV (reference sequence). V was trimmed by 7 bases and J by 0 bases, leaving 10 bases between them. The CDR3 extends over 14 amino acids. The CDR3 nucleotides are TGTGCCAGCAACTTCCAGGGTAGCAATCAGCCCCAGCATTTT. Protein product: CASNFQGSNQPQHF.

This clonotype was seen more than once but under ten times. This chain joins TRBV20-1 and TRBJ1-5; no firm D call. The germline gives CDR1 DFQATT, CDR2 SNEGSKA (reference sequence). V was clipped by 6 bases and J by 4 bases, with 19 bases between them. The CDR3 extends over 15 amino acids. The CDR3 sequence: CSAGNGQHVNQPQHF. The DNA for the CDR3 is TGCAGTGCCGGAAACGGCCAGCATGTTAATCAGCCCCAGCATTTT.

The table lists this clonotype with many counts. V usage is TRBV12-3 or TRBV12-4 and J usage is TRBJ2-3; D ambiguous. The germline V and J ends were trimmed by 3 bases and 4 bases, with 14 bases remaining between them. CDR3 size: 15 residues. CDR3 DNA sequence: TGTGCCAGCAGTTTCGGCAGACTGAGAGCAGATACGCAGTATTTT. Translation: CASSFGRLRADTQYF.

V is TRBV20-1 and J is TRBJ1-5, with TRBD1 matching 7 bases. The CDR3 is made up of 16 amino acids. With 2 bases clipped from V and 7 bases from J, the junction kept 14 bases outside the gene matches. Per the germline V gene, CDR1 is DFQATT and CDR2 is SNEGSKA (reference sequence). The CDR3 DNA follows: TGCAGTGCTAGAAAGGAGGCCGAGGGGGCAGGCCAGCCCCAGCATTTT. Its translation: CSARKEAEGAGQPQHF.

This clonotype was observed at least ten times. The CDR3 DNA is TGTGCCAGCAGCTTAGCGAGAAATGGTTCACCCCTCCACTTT. This encodes CASSLARNGSPLHF. The chain recombines TRBV7-2 with TRBJ1-6; D gene uncertain. V dropped 0 bases and J dropped 9 bases, with 9 bases sitting between them. The CDR3 totals 14 residues. CDR1 is SGHTA, CDR2 FQGNSA, per germline.

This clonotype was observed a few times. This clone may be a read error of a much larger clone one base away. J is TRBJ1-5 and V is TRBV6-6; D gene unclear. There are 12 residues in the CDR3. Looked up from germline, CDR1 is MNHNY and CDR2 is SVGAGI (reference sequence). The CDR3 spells CAGSYRDQPQHF. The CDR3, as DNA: TGTGCCGGCAGTTATCGGGATCAGCCCCAGCATTTT.

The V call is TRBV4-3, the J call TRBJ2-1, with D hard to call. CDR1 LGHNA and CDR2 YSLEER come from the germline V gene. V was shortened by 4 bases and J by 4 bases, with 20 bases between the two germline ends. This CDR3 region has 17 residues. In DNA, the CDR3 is TGCGCCAGCAGCCGAGATGTGAACAGAGAACTTTACAATGAGCAGTTCTTC. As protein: CASSRDVNRELYNEQFF.

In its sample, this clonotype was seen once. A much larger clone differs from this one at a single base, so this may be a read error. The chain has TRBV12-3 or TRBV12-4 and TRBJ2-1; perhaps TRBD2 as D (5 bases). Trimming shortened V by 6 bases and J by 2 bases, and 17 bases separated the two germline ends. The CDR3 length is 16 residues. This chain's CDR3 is CASSPDWMSPYNEQFF. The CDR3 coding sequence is TGTGCCAGCAGCCCGGACTGGATGAGCCCCTACAATGAGCAGTTCTTC.

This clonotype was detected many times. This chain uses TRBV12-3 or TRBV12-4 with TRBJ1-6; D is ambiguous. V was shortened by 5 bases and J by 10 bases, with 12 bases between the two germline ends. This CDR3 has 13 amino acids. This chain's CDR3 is CASSPSSGSPLHF. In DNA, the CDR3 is TGTGCCAGCAGTCCCTCGTCCGGCTCACCCCTCCACTTT.

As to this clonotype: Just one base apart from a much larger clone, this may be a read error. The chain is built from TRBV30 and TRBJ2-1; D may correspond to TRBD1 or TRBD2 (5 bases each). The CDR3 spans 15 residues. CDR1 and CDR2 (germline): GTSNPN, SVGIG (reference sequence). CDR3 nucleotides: TGTGCCTGGAGCCCCTTGAGGGGCTCCTGCAATGAGCAGTTCTTC. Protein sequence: CAWSPLRGSCNEQFF.

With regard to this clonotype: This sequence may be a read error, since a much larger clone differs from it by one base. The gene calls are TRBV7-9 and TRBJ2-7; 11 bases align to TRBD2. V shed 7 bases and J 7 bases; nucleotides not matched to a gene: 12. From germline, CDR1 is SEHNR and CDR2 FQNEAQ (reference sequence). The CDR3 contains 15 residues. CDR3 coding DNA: TGTGCCAGCACCCTTAGCGGGGGGGCCGTGAATGAGCAGTACTTC. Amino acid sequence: CASTLSGGAVNEQYF.

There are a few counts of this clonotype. The CDR3 reads CASGDIQGALSEAFF. CDR3 nucleotides: TGTGCCAGCGGGGATATACAGGGGGCGCTTTCCGAAGCTTTCTTT. This chain joins TRBV28 and TRBJ1-1, with 9 bases that match TRBD1. The V gene end was trimmed by 8 bases and the J gene end by 8 bases; junction bases not matched to a gene: 15. From germline, CDR1 is MDHEN and CDR2 SYDVKM. The CDR3 runs to 15 residues.

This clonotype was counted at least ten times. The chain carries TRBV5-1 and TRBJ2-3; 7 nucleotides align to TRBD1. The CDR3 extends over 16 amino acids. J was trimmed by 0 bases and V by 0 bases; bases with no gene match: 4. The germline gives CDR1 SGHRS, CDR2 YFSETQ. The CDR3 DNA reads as TGCGCCAGCAGCTTGGGGACACAGGGGAGCACAGATACGCAGTATTTT. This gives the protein CASSLGTQGSTDTQYF.

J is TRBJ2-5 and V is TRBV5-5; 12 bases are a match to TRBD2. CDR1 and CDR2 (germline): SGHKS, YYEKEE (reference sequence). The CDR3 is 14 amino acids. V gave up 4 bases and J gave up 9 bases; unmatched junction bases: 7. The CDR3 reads CASSPSSGRVPQYF. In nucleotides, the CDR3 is TGTGCCAGCAGCCCCTCTAGCGGGAGGGTACCCCAGTACTTC.

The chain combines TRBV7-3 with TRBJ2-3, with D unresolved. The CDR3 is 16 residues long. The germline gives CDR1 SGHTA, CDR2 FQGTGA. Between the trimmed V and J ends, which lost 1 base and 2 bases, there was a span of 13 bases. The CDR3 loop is CASSLSSQVNTDTQYF. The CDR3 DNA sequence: TGTGCCAGCAGCTTAAGCAGCCAGGTTAACACAGATACGCAGTATTTT.

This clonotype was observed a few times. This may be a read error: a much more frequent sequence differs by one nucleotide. As DNA, the CDR3 is TGCAGCGTTCGGGGGGGATTCGAGCAGTACTTC. Translation gives CSVRGGFEQYF. The rearrangement joins TRBV29-1 to TRBJ2-7; 8 bases line up with TRBD2. Losses at the gene ends were 5 bases for V and 6 bases for J; bases not matched to a gene: 3. The CDR3 runs 11 residues. The germline V gene encodes CDR1 SQVTM and CDR2 ANQGSEA.

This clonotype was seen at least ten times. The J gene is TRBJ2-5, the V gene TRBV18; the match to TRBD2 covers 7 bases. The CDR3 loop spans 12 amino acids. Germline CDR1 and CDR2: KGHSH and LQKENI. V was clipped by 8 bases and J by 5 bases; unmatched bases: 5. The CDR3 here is CASSPGGETQYF. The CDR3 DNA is TGTGCCAGCAGCCCGGGAGGCGAGACCCAGTACTTC.

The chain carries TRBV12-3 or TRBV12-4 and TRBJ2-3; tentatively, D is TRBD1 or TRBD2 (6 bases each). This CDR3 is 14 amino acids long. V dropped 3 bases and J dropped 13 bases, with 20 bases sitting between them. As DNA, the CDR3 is TGTGCCAGCAGTTTTTGGGGGAGGACAGATATGGAGTATTTT. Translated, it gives CASSFWGRTDMEYF.

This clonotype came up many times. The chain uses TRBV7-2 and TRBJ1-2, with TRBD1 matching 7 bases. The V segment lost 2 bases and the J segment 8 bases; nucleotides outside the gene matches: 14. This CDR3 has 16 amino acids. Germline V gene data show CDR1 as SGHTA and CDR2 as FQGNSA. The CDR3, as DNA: TGTGCCAGCAGCTTATCCGGCCAGGGGGAGAGGTACGGCTACACCTTC. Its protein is CASSLSGQGERYGYTF. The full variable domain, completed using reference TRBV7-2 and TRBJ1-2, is GAGVSQSPSNKVTEKGKDVELRCDPISGHTALYWYRQSLGQGLEFLIYFQGNSAPDKSGLPSDRFSAERTGGSVSTLTIQRTQQEDSAVYLCASSLSGQGERYGYTFGSGTRLTVV.

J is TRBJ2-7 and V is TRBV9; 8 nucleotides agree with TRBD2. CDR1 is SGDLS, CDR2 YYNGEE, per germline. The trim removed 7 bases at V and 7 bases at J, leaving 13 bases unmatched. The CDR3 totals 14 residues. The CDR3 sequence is CASEGRGALNEQYF. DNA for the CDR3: TGTGCCAGCGAGGGGCGGGGGGCGCTTAATGAGCAGTACTTC.

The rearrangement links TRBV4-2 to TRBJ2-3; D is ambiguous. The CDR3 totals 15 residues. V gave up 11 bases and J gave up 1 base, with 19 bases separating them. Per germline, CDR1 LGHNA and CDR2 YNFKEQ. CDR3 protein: CAGNPNDRGTDTQYF. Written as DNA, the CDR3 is TGTGCCGGCAACCCTAATGACCGGGGCACAGATACGCAGTATTTT.

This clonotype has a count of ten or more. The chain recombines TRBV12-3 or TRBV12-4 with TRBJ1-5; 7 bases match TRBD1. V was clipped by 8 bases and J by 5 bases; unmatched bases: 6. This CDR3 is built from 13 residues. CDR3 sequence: CASRRTGDQPQHF. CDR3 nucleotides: TGTGCCAGCCGTAGGACAGGCGATCAGCCCCAGCATTTT.

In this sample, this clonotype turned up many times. CDR3 loop: CATSVPAGSSYNEQFF. The CDR3 DNA is TGTGCCACCAGTGTCCCGGCAGGGAGCTCCTACAATGAGCAGTTCTTC. The genes are TRBV24-1 and TRBJ2-1, with D perhaps assigned TRBD1 or TRBD2 (5 bases each). The CDR3 loop spans 16 amino acids. V lost 5 bases and J lost 0, with 13 bases in between. The germline V gene encodes CDR1 KGHDR and CDR2 SFDVKD.